Below, 9 T cell receptor beta chains from the same sample are listed, as sequenced in a study of blood T cell repertoires in COVID-19. The method was immunoSEQ multiplex PCR; TCRdb's version includes in-frame clones alone and lacks a portion of them. The table records 130,000 to 150,000 clones, 80% of them present only once. Sequences were obtained from peripheral blood. These receptors came from a woman between 50 and 59 years old with acute or convalescent COVID-19.

This chain joins TRBV6-6 and TRBJ1-6, with 7 bases aligning to TRBD1. The CDR3 is 14 amino acids. The V gene's germline CDR1 is MNHNY and CDR2 SVGAGI (reference sequence). Trimming took 6 bases from V and 9 from J; bases not matched to a gene: 8. The CDR3 DNA reads as TGTGCCAGCAGGGACACAGGGGTTGCTTCACCCCTCCACTTT. This translates into CASRDTGVASPLHF.

The rearrangement joins TRBV2 to TRBJ2-3, with 9 bases that match TRBD1. Per the germline V gene, CDR1 is SNHLY and CDR2 is FYNNEI. The CDR3 totals 17 residues. The ends lost 6 bases at V and 3 bases at J; junction bases unmatched: 13. CDR3 amino acids: CASRPPQGAGRTDTQYF. CDR3 sequence (DNA): TGTGCCAGCAGACCCCCACAGGGGGCTGGGAGGACAGATACGCAGTATTTT.

V is TRBV6-5 and J is TRBJ1-6; possible D gene TRBD1, 5 bases. The V gene's germline CDR1 is MNHEY and CDR2 SVGAGI. The CDR3 length is 14 residues. The V gene lost 5 bases and the J gene lost 0 bases, with 5 bases spanning the gap. The DNA of the CDR3 is TGTGCCAGCAGTCAGGGCTCCTATAATTCACCCCTCCACTTT. This sequence encodes CASSQGSYNSPLHF.

CDR3 bases: TGTGCCGGAAGTAGGGGGGGAGGCTCCTACAATGAGCAGTTCTTC. It translates to CAGSRGGGSYNEQFF. The V call is TRBV7-9, the J call TRBJ2-1; D may be TRBD2 (7 bases). Germline loops: CDR1 SEHNR, CDR2 FQNEAQ (reference sequence). V shed 11 bases and J shed 0 bases, with 17 bases lying between them. The CDR3 is 15 amino acids.

The J gene is TRBJ1-6, the V gene TRBV30; 8 bases fit TRBD1. The germline V gene encodes CDR1 GTSNPN and CDR2 SVGIG (reference sequence). This CDR3 is built from 15 residues. Trimming at V came to 4 bases and at J to 11 bases, leaving 13 bases not matched to a gene. This CDR3 reads CAWKPQTGEFAPLHF. DNA of the CDR3: TGTGCCTGGAAGCCCCAGACAGGGGAGTTCGCACCCCTCCACTTT.

The chain has TRBV18 and TRBJ1-1; no definite D call. This CDR3 region has 13 residues. Trimming shortened V by 4 bases and J by 1 base, and 7 bases separated the two germline ends. Germline V gene data show CDR1 as KGHSH and CDR2 as LQKENI. This chain's CDR3 is CASSRGGNTEAFF. CDR3 DNA sequence: TGTGCCAGCTCACGTGGCGGGAACACTGAAGCTTTCTTT.

The V gene is TRBV29-1, the J gene TRBJ2-5, with 14 bases aligning to TRBD2. The V gene's germline CDR1 is SQVTM and CDR2 ANQGSEA. CDR3 size: 15 residues. V trimming: 7 bases; J trimming: 5 bases; junction bases outside the gene matches: 9. The chain's CDR3 is CSAGTSGGWAETQYF. The CDR3 nucleotides read TGCAGCGCCGGGACTAGCGGGGGTTGGGCTGAGACCCAGTACTTC.

This clone has a single count. The chain links TRBV5-1 to TRBJ1-5, with unresolved D. The CDR3 is 13 residues long. Trimming removed 5 bases from V and 2 bases from J, with 8 bases in between. Germline V gene data show CDR1 as SGHRS and CDR2 as YFSETQ. The CDR3 region is CASSELGNQPQHF. DNA of the CDR3: TGCGCCAGCAGTGAATTAGGCAATCAGCCCCAGCATTTT.

DNA for the CDR3: TGTGCCAGCAGTCTCGGACAGGGAGTTTGGCAGCCCCAGCATTTT. It yields the protein CASSLGQGVWQPQHF. The chain links TRBV27 to TRBJ1-5; 8 bases agree with TRBD1. Losses at the gene ends were 5 bases for V and 7 bases for J; bases not matched to a gene: 10. Germline CDR1 reads MNHEY; CDR2 reads SMNVEV (reference sequence). There are 15 residues in the CDR3.